These T cell receptor beta chains were read from a single sample in a study of metastatic and nonmetastatic thyroid tumors. From the PCR reads, TCRdb re-called clones with MiXCR. The sample yields tens of thousands of clones, around 13% seen once. Sequenced material: tumor tissue. The receptors stem from a female donor with papillary thyroid cancer or a benign thyroid nodule (not recorded which). Some clones in this sample may be carry-over from other donors' samples. The CDR3 runs from the conserved cysteine through the conserved F or W. The D gene is left open where the match is weak. Some rows mark clone size as missing; the rest say once, few, many or name a class of expanded clone.

clone_size: many
j_call: TRBJ1-1
d_call: -
v_call: TRBV7-2
cdr3_aa: CASSPSGPPTEAFF
cdr3_nt: TGTGCCAGCAGCCCCTCGGGACCGCCGACTGAAGCTTTCTTT

clone_size: many
j_call: TRBJ2-7
d_call: -
v_call: TRBV7-9
cdr3_aa: CASSFGQGYEQYF
cdr3_nt: TGTGCCAGCAGCTTTGGCCAGGGCTACGAGCAGTACTTC

clone_size: many
j_call: TRBJ2-7
d_call: -
v_call: TRBV2
cdr3_aa: CASSEEGGGEQYF
cdr3_nt: TGTGCCAGCAGTGAAGAGGGGGGCGGGGAGCAGTACTTC

clone_size: many
j_call: TRBJ2-6
d_call: TRBD1
v_call: TRBV11-2
cdr3_aa: CASSPRDRYSGANVLTF
cdr3_nt: TGTGCCAGCAGCCCCCGGGACAGATACTCTGGGGCCAACGTCCTGACTTTC

clone_size: many
j_call: TRBJ1-2
d_call: -
v_call: TRBV7-2
cdr3_aa: CASSFRGQGYTF
cdr3_nt: TGTGCCAGCAGCTTTCGAGGGCAGGGCTACACCTTC

clone_size: -
j_call: TRBJ1-2
d_call: TRBD1
v_call: TRBV9
cdr3_aa: CASSGRQGPYGYTF
cdr3_nt: TGTGCCAGCAGCGGACGACAGGGACCTTATGGCTACACCTTC

clone_size: many
j_call: TRBJ2-1
d_call: TRBD2
v_call: TRBV9
cdr3_aa: CASSVAASGRHNEQFF
cdr3_nt: TGTGCCAGCAGCGTAGCTGCTAGCGGGAGGCACAATGAGCAGTTCTTC

clone_size: many
j_call: TRBJ1-2
d_call: -
v_call: TRBV28
cdr3_aa: CASSPSSGGYGYTF
cdr3_nt: TGTGCCAGCAGTCCGTCTAGCGGGGGCTATGGCTACACCTTC

clone_size: many
j_call: TRBJ1-5
d_call: -
v_call: TRBV7-7
cdr3_aa: CASSPGVSQPQHF
cdr3_nt: TGTGCTAGCAGCCCCGGTGTGAGCCAGCCCCAGCATTTT

clone_size: many
j_call: TRBJ1-1
d_call: -
v_call: TRBV11-3
cdr3_aa: CASSLNRVNTEAFF
cdr3_nt: TGTGCCAGCAGCTTAAACAGGGTGAACACTGAAGCTTTCTTT

clone_size: many
j_call: TRBJ1-6
d_call: -
v_call: TRBV4-1
cdr3_aa: CASSQEERRNNSPLHF
cdr3_nt: TGCGCCAGCAGCCAAGAGGAGAGGAGGAATAATTCACCCCTCCACTTT

clone_size: few
j_call: TRBJ2-6
d_call: -
v_call: TRBV7-2
cdr3_aa: CASSLGPGLDSSGANVLTF
cdr3_nt: TGTGCCAGCAGCTTAGGGCCGGGACTGGACTCCTCTGGGGCCAACGTCCTGACTTTC

clone_size: many
j_call: TRBJ2-1
d_call: -
v_call: TRBV29-1
cdr3_aa: CSLRRGSYNEQFF
cdr3_nt: TGCAGCCTAAGGAGGGGCTCCTACAATGAGCAGTTCTTC

clone_size: many
j_call: TRBJ1-5
d_call: -
v_call: TRBV27
cdr3_aa: CASSERAANNQPQHF
cdr3_nt: TGTGCCAGCAGCGAAAGGGCAGCCAACAATCAGCCCCAGCATTTT

clone_size: -
j_call: TRBJ1-2
d_call: -
v_call: TRBV7-2
cdr3_aa: CASSLATGGTDGYTF
cdr3_nt: TGTGCCAGCAGCTTAGCGACGGGGGGCACTGACGGCTACACCTTC

clone_size: -
j_call: TRBJ2-3
d_call: -
v_call: TRBV11-3
cdr3_aa: CASSDGRKEADTQYF
cdr3_nt: TGTGCCAGCAGCGATGGACGGAAAGAGGCAGATACGCAGTATTTT

clone_size: -
j_call: TRBJ2-7
d_call: -
v_call: TRBV9
cdr3_aa: CASSAQEQTYEQYF
cdr3_nt: TGTGCCAGCAGCGCTCAGGAACAGACCTACGAGCAGTACTTC

clone_size: -
j_call: TRBJ2-1
d_call: TRBD2
v_call: TRBV20-1
cdr3_aa: CSARRPGLAGVNEQFF
cdr3_nt: TGCAGTGCTAGACGGCCGGGACTAGCGGGAGTTAATGAGCAGTTCTTC

clone_size: many
j_call: TRBJ1-2
d_call: -
v_call: TRBV11-3
cdr3_aa: CASSLDLQGGYTF
cdr3_nt: TGTGCCAGCAGCTTAGATTTACAGGGTGGCTACACCTTC

clone_size: many
j_call: TRBJ2-3
d_call: -
v_call: TRBV11-3
cdr3_aa: CASSYGGSTDTQYF
cdr3_nt: TGTGCCAGCAGCTACGGGGGAAGCACAGATACGCAGTATTTT

clone_size: medium-sized
j_call: TRBJ2-7
d_call: -
v_call: TRBV20-1
cdr3_aa: CSARARSYEQYF
cdr3_nt: TGCAGTGCTAGGGCACGGTCCTACGAGCAGTACTTC

clone_size: many
j_call: TRBJ2-7
d_call: -
v_call: TRBV2
cdr3_aa: CASSVRAFEQYF
cdr3_nt: TGTGCCAGCTCAGTCAGGGCTTTCGAGCAGTACTTC

clone_size: many
j_call: TRBJ2-2
d_call: -
v_call: TRBV20-1
cdr3_aa: CSARDPTGMATGELFF
cdr3_nt: TGCAGTGCTAGAGATCCTACCGGGATGGCCACCGGGGAGCTGTTTTTT

clone_size: -
j_call: TRBJ2-7
d_call: TRBD2
v_call: TRBV11-2
cdr3_aa: CASSLGGASGGYEQYF
cdr3_nt: TGTGCCAGCAGCTTAGGTGGGGCTAGCGGGGGCTACGAGCAGTACTTC

clone_size: many
j_call: TRBJ2-7
d_call: TRBD2
v_call: TRBV6-5
cdr3_aa: CASSYSILRSGSSYEQYF
cdr3_nt: TGTGCCAGCAGTTACTCGATCTTACGGAGCGGGAGCTCCTACGAGCAGTACTTC

clone_size: many
j_call: TRBJ2-7
d_call: TRBD2
v_call: TRBV20-1
cdr3_aa: CSASTRTSGSYEQYF
cdr3_nt: TGCAGTGCTAGTACCCGGACTAGCGGATCCTACGAGCAGTACTTC

clone_size: many
j_call: TRBJ1-2
d_call: -
v_call: TRBV25-1
cdr3_aa: CASSEWAGDKGYTF
cdr3_nt: TGTGCCAGCAGTGAATGGGCAGGTGATAAGGGCTACACCTTC

clone_size: many
j_call: TRBJ2-1
d_call: TRBD2
v_call: TRBV2
cdr3_aa: CASRGLAGVGYNEQFF
cdr3_nt: TGTGCCAGCAGGGGACTAGCGGGAGTTGGGTACAATGAGCAGTTCTTC

clone_size: many
j_call: TRBJ2-2
d_call: TRBD2
v_call: TRBV4-2
cdr3_aa: CASSPRVAGAPGELFF
cdr3_nt: TGTGCCAGCAGCCCGCGGGTAGCGGGAGCTCCCGGGGAGCTGTTTTTT

clone_size: many
j_call: TRBJ2-3
d_call: -
v_call: TRBV19
cdr3_aa: CASSLASFTDTQYF
cdr3_nt: TGTGCCAGTAGTCTTGCCAGCTTCACGGATACGCAGTATTTT

clone_size: many
j_call: TRBJ2-3
d_call: -
v_call: TRBV9
cdr3_aa: CASSKIQAPREDTQYF
cdr3_nt: TGTGCCAGCAGCAAGATACAGGCGCCCAGGGAGGATACGCAGTATTTT

clone_size: -
j_call: TRBJ2-7
d_call: -
v_call: TRBV20-1
cdr3_aa: CSARVSDHEQYF
cdr3_nt: TGCAGTGCTAGAGTTTCGGACCACGAGCAGTACTTC

clone_size: many
j_call: TRBJ1-1
d_call: -
v_call: TRBV7-3
cdr3_aa: CASSLNGDTEAFF
cdr3_nt: TGTGCCAGCAGCTTAAATGGGGACACTGAAGCTTTCTTT

clone_size: few
j_call: TRBJ2-7
d_call: -
v_call: TRBV6-2/TRBV6-3
cdr3_aa: CASSRGRDYEQYF
cdr3_nt: TGTGCCAGCAGTCGGGGCAGGGACTACGAGCAGTACTTC

clone_size: many
j_call: TRBJ2-7
d_call: TRBD1
v_call: TRBV20-1
cdr3_aa: CSASRTGGGSYEQYF
cdr3_nt: TGCAGTGCTAGTCGAACAGGGGGCGGCTCTTACGAGCAGTACTTC

clone_size: many
j_call: TRBJ1-4
d_call: TRBD1
v_call: TRBV9
cdr3_aa: CASSVDLGQGDEKLFF
cdr3_nt: TGTGCCAGCAGCGTTGACCTGGGACAGGGTGATGAAAAACTGTTTTTT

clone_size: many
j_call: TRBJ2-1
d_call: TRBD2
v_call: TRBV11-3
cdr3_aa: CASSKTSGANNEQFF
cdr3_nt: TGTGCCAGCAGCAAAACTAGCGGGGCCAACAATGAGCAGTTCTTC

clone_size: many
j_call: TRBJ1-1
d_call: -
v_call: TRBV6-1
cdr3_aa: CASRRDGGTLEAFF
cdr3_nt: TGTGCCAGCCGACGGGACGGGGGCACCCTCGAAGCTTTCTTT

clone_size: many
j_call: TRBJ2-7
d_call: -
v_call: TRBV18
cdr3_aa: CASSSGTRSYEQYF
cdr3_nt: TGTGCCAGCTCATCGGGGACTCGATCCTACGAGCAGTACTTC

clone_size: many
j_call: TRBJ1-4
d_call: TRBD1
v_call: TRBV2
cdr3_aa: CASLRDRGLQGGPTNEKLFF
cdr3_nt: TGTGCCAGCCTCCGGGACAGGGGGCTCCAGGGAGGCCCAACTAATGAAAAACTGTTTTTT

clone_size: many
j_call: TRBJ1-5
d_call: -
v_call: TRBV20-1
cdr3_aa: CSARTDSNQPQHF
cdr3_nt: TGCAGTGCTAGGACAGATAGCAATCAGCCCCAGCATTTT

clone_size: many
j_call: TRBJ1-5
d_call: -
v_call: TRBV4-2
cdr3_aa: CASSQGVQLNQPQHF
cdr3_nt: TGTGCCAGCAGCCAGGGGGTGCAGCTCAATCAGCCCCAGCATTTT

clone_size: many
j_call: TRBJ2-5
d_call: -
v_call: TRBV20-1
cdr3_aa: CSASVGQIQETQYF
cdr3_nt: TGCAGTGCTAGCGTTGGTCAGATCCAAGAGACCCAGTACTTC

clone_size: many
j_call: TRBJ2-2
d_call: -
v_call: TRBV7-3
cdr3_aa: CASSLNGLPNTGELFF
cdr3_nt: TGTGCCAGCAGCTTAAACGGCCTCCCGAACACCGGGGAGCTGTTTTTT

clone_size: many
j_call: TRBJ1-6
d_call: -
v_call: TRBV6-5
cdr3_aa: CASSYLERGSYNSPLHF
cdr3_nt: TGTGCCAGCAGTTACCTCGAAAGGGGGTCCTATAATTCACCCCTCCACTTT

clone_size: many
j_call: TRBJ1-2
d_call: -
v_call: TRBV27
cdr3_aa: CASTAGGTTHGYTF
cdr3_nt: TGTGCCAGCACCGCCGGAGGGACCACCCATGGCTACACCTTC

clone_size: few
j_call: TRBJ2-7
d_call: TRBD2
v_call: TRBV6-1
cdr3_aa: CASIERGLAGAGFYEQYF
cdr3_nt: TGTGCCAGCATTGAGCGAGGACTAGCGGGAGCGGGGTTTTACGAGCAGTACTTC

clone_size: many
j_call: TRBJ2-3
d_call: -
v_call: TRBV20-1
cdr3_aa: CSARRADTQYF
cdr3_nt: TGCAGTGCTAGGAGGGCAGATACGCAGTATTTT

clone_size: -
j_call: TRBJ2-7
d_call: -
v_call: TRBV5-5
cdr3_aa: CAISLTLSHAQYF
cdr3_nt: TGTGCCATCAGCCTTACACTCTCGCACGCGCAGTACTTC

clone_size: many
j_call: TRBJ2-7
d_call: TRBD1
v_call: TRBV5-1
cdr3_aa: CASSSGTGVSYEQYF
cdr3_nt: TGCGCCAGCAGCTCCGGGACAGGGGTATCCTACGAGCAGTACTTC

clone_size: many
j_call: TRBJ2-1
d_call: TRBD2
v_call: TRBV9
cdr3_aa: CASTVTSGLHEQFF
cdr3_nt: TGTGCCAGCACCGTGACTAGCGGTCTTCATGAGCAGTTCTTC

clone_size: many
j_call: TRBJ1-1
d_call: TRBD1
v_call: TRBV2
cdr3_aa: CASSARTGRTEAFF
cdr3_nt: TGTGCCAGCAGTGCCCGGACAGGGAGGACTGAAGCTTTCTTT